This T cell receptor (beta chain) was captured in a study of blood T cell repertoires in COVID-19 (dated by TCRdb to about 2020). Study-level background: Samples from collaborators originated in the United States, Italy and Spain and spanned both the acute and convalescent phases of COVID-19. Sample metadata almost always included a de-identified subject ID, COVID-19 status, age in years and sex. The material from the prospective study consisted of cDNA or gDNA derived from T cells, B-cell-depleted T cells, or PBMCs. HLA class I and class II types, where available, came from metadata supplied by the sample provider rather than from assay-based typing. Subjects who had been exposed to COVID-19, were actively infected with it, or had recovered from it provided the deeply sampled blood TCRbeta repertoires that made up the dataset. The repertoires were released in a freely available public database meant as a resource for research on the immune response to SARS-CoV-2. The samples were drawn from the first 160 participants of the ongoing ImmuneRACE study and from 1,254 subjects provided by 6 global collaborators. What the work shows at the level of the full study, not this receptor alone: The quantity of clinical and demographic metadata differed by source and by participant and was supplied without curation.

TCRbeta CDR3 regions were amplified from genomic DNA using the immunoSEQ Assay, a bias-controlled multiplex PCR. The authors processed their data as follows. The number of nucleated cells in each sample was estimated by amplification of reference gene primers within the assay. To quantify the absolute abundance of each unique TCRbeta CDR3 rearrangement, sequence reads were collapsed and filtered. For each sample, productive Simpson clonality was calculated as the square root of Simpson's diversity index across productive rearrangements. TCRdb provides this immuneACCESS table in a form limited to in-frame rearrangements. Some clones are lacking; in checked studies, under half of them reflect an unresolved V gene, and why the rest are absent is not known. V and J calls and clone size are given by that table; D and trimming were obtained from the DNA. The sample contains almost 400,000 clones, more than 75% of them found a single time. The ten largest account for over 0.9% of the sample.

On this clone: Its recognized antigen is unknown. No quality values exist for individual bases; no much larger clone is one base distant.

The CDR3 has 14 amino acids, counting the end cysteine and phenylalanine. Here the CDR3 DNA is all that survives: 42 bases in frame from base 1. Trimming takes 1 base from V and 1 base from J, and the germline ends sit 7 bases apart. The germline V gene sets CDR1 to MGHRA and CDR2 to YSYEKL. Enrolling through a virtual design, the prospective study's participants ranged in age from roughly 18 to 89 years and lived across about two dozen United States geographic areas. Cohort assignment in the prospective study relied on participant-reported clinical history from a screening survey and a study questionnaire. Mobile phlebotomists in the prospective study collected whole blood, serum and a nasopharyngeal or oropharyngeal swab from every participant. Participants in the prospective study had the option to provide additional blood draws and questionnaires over a roughly 2-month period. Before DNA extraction, prospective study blood samples were shipped either frozen or at room temperature.

The sequenced sample consisted of PBMCs or T cells enriched from blood (not recorded which). The chain was built from TRBV4-1 and TRBJ1-1; possibly the D gene is TRBD1, per 5 matching bases. The receptor was isolated from a woman aged 30 to 39 with acute COVID-19. CDR3 sequence: CASSQGGGNTEAFF. The DNA is TGCGCCAGCAGCCAAGGCGGGGGGAACACTGAAGCTTTCTTT.